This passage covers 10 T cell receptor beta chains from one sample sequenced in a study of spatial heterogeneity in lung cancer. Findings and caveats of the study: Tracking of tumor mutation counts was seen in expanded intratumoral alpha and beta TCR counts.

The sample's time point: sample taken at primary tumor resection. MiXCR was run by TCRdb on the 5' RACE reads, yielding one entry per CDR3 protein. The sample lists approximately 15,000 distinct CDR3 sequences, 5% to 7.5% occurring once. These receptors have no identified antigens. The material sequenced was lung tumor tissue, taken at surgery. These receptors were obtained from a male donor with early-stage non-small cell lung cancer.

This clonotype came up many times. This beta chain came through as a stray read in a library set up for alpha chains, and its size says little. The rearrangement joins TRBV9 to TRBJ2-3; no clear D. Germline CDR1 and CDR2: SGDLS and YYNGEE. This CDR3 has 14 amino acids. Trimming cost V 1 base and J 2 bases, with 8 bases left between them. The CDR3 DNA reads TGTGCCAGCAGCGTAAGTCCCTCCACAGATACGCAGTATTTT. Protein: CASSVSPSTDTQYF.

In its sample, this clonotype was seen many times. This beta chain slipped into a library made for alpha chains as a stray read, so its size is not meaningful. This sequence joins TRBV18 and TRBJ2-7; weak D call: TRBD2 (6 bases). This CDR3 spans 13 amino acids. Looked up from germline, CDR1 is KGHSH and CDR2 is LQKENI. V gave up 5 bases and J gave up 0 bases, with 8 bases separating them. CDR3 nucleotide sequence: TGTGCCAGCTCAGGGGGGAGCTCCTACGAGCAGTACTTC. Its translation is CASSGGSSYEQYF.

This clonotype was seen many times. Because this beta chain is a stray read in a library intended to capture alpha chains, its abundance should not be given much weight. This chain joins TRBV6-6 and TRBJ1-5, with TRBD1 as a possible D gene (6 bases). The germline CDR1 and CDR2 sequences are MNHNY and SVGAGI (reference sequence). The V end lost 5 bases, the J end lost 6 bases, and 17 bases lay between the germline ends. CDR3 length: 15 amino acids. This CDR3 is CASSHDPGVAQPQHF. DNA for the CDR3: TGTGCCAGCAGTCACGACCCAGGGGTCGCTCAGCCCCAGCATTTT.

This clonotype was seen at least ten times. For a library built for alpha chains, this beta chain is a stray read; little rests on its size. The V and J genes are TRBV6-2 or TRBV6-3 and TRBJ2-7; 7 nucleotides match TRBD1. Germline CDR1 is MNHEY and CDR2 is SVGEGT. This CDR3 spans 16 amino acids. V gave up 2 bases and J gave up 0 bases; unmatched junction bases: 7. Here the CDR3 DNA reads TGTGCCAGCAGTTACGACAGGGAAGCGGTCTCCTACGAGCAGTACTTC. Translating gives CASSYDREAVSYEQYF.

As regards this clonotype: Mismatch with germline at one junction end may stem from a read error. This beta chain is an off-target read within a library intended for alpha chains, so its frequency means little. As DNA, the CDR3 is TGCAGTGCTCAAGGGGACACCTCATCCTACAAGCAGTACTTC. Translation gives CSAQGDTSSYKQYF. This rearrangement joins TRBV20-1 to TRBJ2-7, with D maybe TRBD1 (6 bases). The germline CDR1 and CDR2 sequences are DFQATT and SNEGSKA (reference sequence). This CDR3 contains 14 residues.

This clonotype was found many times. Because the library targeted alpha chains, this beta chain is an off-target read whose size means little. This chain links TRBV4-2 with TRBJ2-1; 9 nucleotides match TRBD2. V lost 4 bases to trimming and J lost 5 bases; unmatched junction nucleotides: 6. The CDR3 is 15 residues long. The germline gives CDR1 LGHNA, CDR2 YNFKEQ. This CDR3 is CASSRSGGRDNEQFF. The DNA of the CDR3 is TGTGCCAGCAGCCGTAGCGGGGGACGAGACAATGAGCAGTTCTTC.

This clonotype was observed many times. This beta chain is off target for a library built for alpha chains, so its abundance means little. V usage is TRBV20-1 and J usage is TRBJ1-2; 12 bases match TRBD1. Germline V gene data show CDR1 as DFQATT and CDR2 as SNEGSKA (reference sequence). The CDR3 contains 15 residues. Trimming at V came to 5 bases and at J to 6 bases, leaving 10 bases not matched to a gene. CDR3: CSAVSGTGGRNGYTF. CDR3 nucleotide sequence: TGCAGTGCTGTTTCCGGGACAGGGGGCCGCAATGGCTACACCTTC.

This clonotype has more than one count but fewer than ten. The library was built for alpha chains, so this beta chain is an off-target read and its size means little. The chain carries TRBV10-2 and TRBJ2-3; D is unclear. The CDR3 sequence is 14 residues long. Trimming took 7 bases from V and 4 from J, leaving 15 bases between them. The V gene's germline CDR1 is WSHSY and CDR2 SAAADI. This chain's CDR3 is CASKANEISDTQYF. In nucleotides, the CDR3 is TGCGCCAGCAAAGCCAATGAGATATCAGATACGCAGTATTTT.

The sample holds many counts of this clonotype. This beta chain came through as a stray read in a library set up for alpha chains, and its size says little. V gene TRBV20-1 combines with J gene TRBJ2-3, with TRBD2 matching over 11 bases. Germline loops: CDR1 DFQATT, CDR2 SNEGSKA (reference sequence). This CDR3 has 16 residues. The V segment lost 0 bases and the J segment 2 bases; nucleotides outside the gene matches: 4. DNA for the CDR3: TGCAGTGCTAGAGACCTAGCGGGGGGATACACAGATACGCAGTATTTT. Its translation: CSARDLAGGYTDTQYF.

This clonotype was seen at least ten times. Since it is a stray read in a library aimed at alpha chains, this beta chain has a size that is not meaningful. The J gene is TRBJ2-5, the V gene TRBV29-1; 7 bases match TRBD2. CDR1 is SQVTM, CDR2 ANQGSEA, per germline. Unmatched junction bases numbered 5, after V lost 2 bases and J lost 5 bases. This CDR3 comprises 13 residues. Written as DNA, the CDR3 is TGCAGCGTTGAACCGGGAGGCGGGGAGACCCAGTACTTC. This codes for CSVEPGGGETQYF.